The 20 T cell receptor beta chains given below trace back to one sample, sequenced in a study of blood T cell repertoires in COVID-19. Profiled with immunoSEQ multiplex PCR; TCRdb holds only in-frame clones, not every one. The repertoire consists of more than 100,000 clones, with 85% to 90% occurring once and the leading ten covering almost 30%. The specimen was peripheral blood. The receptors derive from a woman between 65 and 79 years old with acute or convalescent COVID-19.

This clone was seen only once. V gene TRBV19 combines with J gene TRBJ1-5, with D possibly matching TRBD1 (5 bases). The CDR3 consists of 16 residues. Between the trimmed V and J ends, which lost 5 bases and 0 bases, there was a span of 14 bases. In germline, CDR1 is LNHDA, CDR2 SQIVND (reference sequence). CDR3 loop: CASSPGKRPSNQPQHF. DNA for the CDR3: TGTGCCAGTAGTCCAGGGAAGAGACCTAGCAATCAGCCCCAGCATTTT.

This chain links TRBV12-5 with TRBJ2-6, with TRBD1 matching over 9 bases. CDR3 length: 17 residues. Trimming removed 1 base from V and 9 bases from J; junction bases left unmatched: 10. Germline V gives CDR1 LGHNT, CDR2 FRNRAP. CDR3 region: CASGLDRGDRAGNVLTF. The CDR3 DNA follows: TGTGCTAGTGGTTTGGACCGGGGGGACAGGGCTGGCAACGTCCTGACTTTC.

The V call is TRBV7-6, the J call TRBJ1-4; TRBD1 matches 11 bases. V shed 6 bases and J 8 bases; nucleotides not matched to a gene: 5. CDR1 is SGHVS, CDR2 FNYEAQ, per germline. The CDR3 has 14 residues. The CDR3 region has the DNA TGTGCCAGCAGGGACAGGGGGCGCGACGAAAAACTGTTTTTT. Translating gives CASRDRGRDEKLFF.

The chain couples TRBV27 to TRBJ1-2; 10 bases are a match to TRBD1. After removal of 6 bases from V and 7 bases from J, the junction contained 8 bases not matched to a gene. Germline CDR1 MNHEY, CDR2 SMNVEV (reference sequence). The CDR3 is 14 amino acids. CDR3 nucleotides: TGTGCCAGCAGAAGACAGGGGGCGCTTGGTGGCTACACCTTC. This gives the protein CASRRQGALGGYTF.

V is TRBV10-2 and J is TRBJ2-7, with no clear D. V gave up 6 bases and J gave up 3 bases, with 12 bases separating them. CDR1 and CDR2 from the germline V gene are WSHSY and SAAADI. There are 13 residues in the CDR3. CDR3 nucleotides: TGCGCCAGCAGAGAGAGCGCACGCTACGAGCAGTACTTC. Encoded protein: CASRESARYEQYF.

DNA of the CDR3: TGTGCCAGCAGCTCGACAGGGGGCGTGAACACTGAAGCTTTCTTT. Residues: CASSSTGGVNTEAFF. The chain has TRBV7-6 and TRBJ1-1, with 10 nucleotides matching TRBD1. The V gene end was trimmed by 4 bases and the J gene end by 0 bases; junction bases not matched to a gene: 2. This CDR3 has 15 residues. CDR1 is SGHVS, CDR2 FNYEAQ, per germline.

The CDR3 DNA reads as TGTGCCAGCTCAGTCCTACAGGGGGCTGGGATCCTGACTTTC. It is translated as CASSVLQGAGILTF. V and J are TRBV18 and TRBJ2-6, with 9 bases lining up with TRBD1. CDR3 length: 14 amino acids. Trimming at V came to 5 bases and at J to 14 bases, leaving 10 bases not matched to a gene. Germline loops: CDR1 KGHSH, CDR2 LQKENI.

This chain connects TRBV6-5 to TRBJ1-6; TRBD1 agrees at 9 bases. J was trimmed by 8 bases and V by 7 bases; bases with no gene match: 6. The CDR3 extends over 14 amino acids. The V gene's germline CDR1 is MNHEY and CDR2 SVGAGI. The CDR3 nucleotides read TGTGCCAGCACCAAACAGGGGGCCGATTCACCCCTCCACTTT. This translates into CASTKQGADSPLHF.

This chain connects TRBV6-5 to TRBJ2-3, with D perhaps matching TRBD1 (5 bases). V lost 6 bases and J lost 2, with 15 bases in between. The CDR3 runs 15 residues. Germline-derived CDR1 and CDR2 are MNHEY and SVGAGI. In DNA form, the CDR3 reads TGTGCCAGCAGCGCCACCACAGGTACCACAGATACGCAGTATTTT. Translated, it gives CASSATTGTTDTQYF.

The chain couples TRBV6-1 to TRBJ2-1; 12 bases match TRBD2. V gave up 4 bases and J gave up 4 bases; unmatched junction bases: 5. This CDR3 region has 16 residues. Germline CDR1 is MNHNS and CDR2 is SASEGT. CDR3 protein: CASSGMLAGGYNEQFF. The CDR3 DNA follows: TGTGCCAGCAGTGGCATGCTAGCGGGGGGGTACAATGAGCAGTTCTTC.

This clone was recorded once. The chain has TRBV2 and TRBJ1-1, with 9 bases aligning to TRBD1. Germline V gives CDR1 SNHLY, CDR2 FYNNEI. The CDR3 length is 18 residues. The junction had 15 bases not matched to a gene; V was cut back by 7 bases and J by 0 bases. CDR3 region: CASKVLDRGPQLNTEAFF. CDR3 DNA: TGTGCCAGCAAGGTCCTGGACAGGGGCCCACAGCTGAACACTGAAGCTTTCTTT.

The rearrangement links TRBV6-4 to TRBJ2-1, with a tentative D call TRBD2 (6 bases). V lost 5 bases, J lost 3 bases, and 20 bases lay in between. Germline assignment: CDR1 MRHNA and CDR2 SNTAGT. The CDR3 sequence is 17 residues long. The CDR3 sequence is CASSTDPPSEIYNEQFF. CDR3 coding DNA: TGTGCCAGCAGTACTGATCCTCCTAGCGAGATCTACAATGAGCAGTTCTTC.

J is TRBJ2-7 and V is TRBV10-1; D is perhaps TRBD1 (6 bases). Germline values: CDR1 WNHNN, CDR2 SYGVQD (reference sequence). V lost 3 bases to trimming and J lost 3 bases, with 15 bases between them. CDR3 length: 15 amino acids. In nucleotides, the CDR3 is TGCGCCAGCAGTGAAGCAGTGGACAGCGGCTACGAGCAGTACTTC. It encodes CASSEAVDSGYEQYF.

This clone was counted only a few times. The gene calls are TRBV6-2 or TRBV6-3 and TRBJ2-2, with D hard to call. The germline V gene has CDR1 MNHEY and CDR2 SVGEGT. V was shortened by 2 bases and J by 1 base, with 17 bases between the two germline ends. There are 18 residues in the CDR3. The CDR3 spells CASSYPPRRAQNTGELFF. CDR3 DNA sequence: TGTGCCAGCAGTTACCCCCCCCGGAGAGCCCAGAACACCGGGGAGCTGTTTTTT.

V usage is TRBV2 and J usage is TRBJ1-4; tentatively, D is TRBD1 (5 bases). CDR3 length equals 14 residues. CDR1 is SNHLY, CDR2 FYNNEI, per germline. Between the trimmed V and J ends, which lost 6 bases and 7 bases, there was a span of 15 bases. The DNA of the CDR3 is TGTGCCAGCAGAGGTTCAGGGATCGGTGAAAAACTGTTTTTT. As protein: CASRGSGIGEKLFF. The full variable domain, in which reference TRBV2 and TRBJ1-4 provide the parts outside the CDR3, is EPEVTQTPSHQVTQMGQEVILRCVPISNHLYFYWYRQILGQKVEFLVSFYNNEISEKSEIFDDQFSVERPDGSNFTLKIRSTKLEDSAMYFCASRGSGIGEKLFFGSGTQLSVL.

V usage is TRBV7-9 and J usage is TRBJ2-7; D is perhaps TRBD1 (6 bases). V gave up 5 bases and J gave up 1 base, with 15 bases separating them. The CDR3 is 15 amino acids. Germline-derived CDR1 and CDR2 are SEHNR and FQNEAQ (reference sequence). The chain's CDR3 is CASSLSDSPSYEQYF. CDR3 nucleotides: TGTGCCAGCAGCCTGTCGGACAGTCCTTCCTACGAGCAGTACTTC.

The chain couples TRBV6-2 or TRBV6-3 to TRBJ2-7; 9 bases line up with TRBD1. J was trimmed by 3 bases and V by 5 bases; bases with no gene match: 5. The CDR3 runs to 14 residues. Looked up from germline, CDR1 is MNHEY and CDR2 is SVGEGT. CDR3 sequence reads: CASSTTTGGYEQYF. The CDR3 region has the DNA TGTGCCAGCAGTACCACGACAGGGGGCTACGAGCAGTACTTC.

The V and J genes are TRBV18 and TRBJ2-3; 11 nucleotides agree with TRBD1. CDR3 length equals 18 residues. The germline V gene has CDR1 KGHSH and CDR2 LQKENI. V lost 3 bases to trimming and J lost 2 bases; unmatched junction nucleotides: 10. For the CDR3, the DNA is TGTGCCAGCTCACCTTCGGACAGGGGGCGTATCAACACAGATACGCAGTATTTT. Its protein is CASSPSDRGRINTDTQYF.

This chain connects TRBV2 to TRBJ1-5; D ambiguous. The germline V gene encodes CDR1 SNHLY and CDR2 FYNNEI. The CDR3 totals 14 residues. Trimming left V 1 base short and J 5 bases short, with 9 bases between. CDR3 in DNA: TGTGCCAGCAGTGAAGGCCTGGGCCATCAGCCCCAGCATTTT. This gives the protein CASSEGLGHQPQHF.

The V gene is TRBV11-3, the J gene TRBJ1-1, with 7 positions matching TRBD1. Trimming cost V 7 bases and J 5 bases; bases outside gene matches: 10. The CDR3 is made up of 14 amino acids. Germline CDR1 SGHNT, CDR2 YENEEA. CDR3 sequence (DNA): TGTGCCAGCACCACCGACAGGGCGAGTACTGAAGCTTTCTTT. Translation: CASTTDRASTEAFF.